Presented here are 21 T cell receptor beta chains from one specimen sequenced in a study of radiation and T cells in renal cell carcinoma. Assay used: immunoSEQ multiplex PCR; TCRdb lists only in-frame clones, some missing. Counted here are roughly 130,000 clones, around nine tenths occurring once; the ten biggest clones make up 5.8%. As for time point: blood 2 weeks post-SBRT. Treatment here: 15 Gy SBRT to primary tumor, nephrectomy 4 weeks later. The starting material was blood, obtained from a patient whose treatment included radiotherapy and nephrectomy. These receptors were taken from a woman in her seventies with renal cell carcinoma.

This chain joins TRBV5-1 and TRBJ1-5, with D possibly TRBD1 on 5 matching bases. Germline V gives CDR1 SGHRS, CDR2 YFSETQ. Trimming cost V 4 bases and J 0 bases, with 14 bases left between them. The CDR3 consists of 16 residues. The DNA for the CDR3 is TGCGCCAGCAGCCCCGGGGGGGGGAGTAGCAATCAGCCCCAGCATTTT. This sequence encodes CASSPGGGSSNQPQHF.

CDR3 amino acids: CASSQDQRRTEAFF. The CDR3 nucleotides read TGCGCCAGCAGCCAAGATCAGAGGAGGACTGAAGCTTTCTTT. The V gene is TRBV4-3, the J gene TRBJ1-1; D not certain. The V end was cut by 0 bases, the J end by 5 bases, with 10 bases between. CDR3 length equals 14 residues. The germline gives CDR1 LGHNA, CDR2 YSLEER.

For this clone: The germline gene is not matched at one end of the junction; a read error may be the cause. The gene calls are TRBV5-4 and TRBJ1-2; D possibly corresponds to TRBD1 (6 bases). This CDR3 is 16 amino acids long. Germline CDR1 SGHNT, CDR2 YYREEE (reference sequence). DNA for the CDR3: TGTGCCAGCAGCTTGGCACAGGGAAGTTCTAACGATGGCTACACCTTC. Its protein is CASSLAQGSSNDGYTF. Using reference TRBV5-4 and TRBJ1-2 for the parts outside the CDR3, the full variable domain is ETGVTQSPTHLIKTRGQQVTLRCSSQSGHNTVSWYQQALGQGPQFIFQYYREEENGRGNFPPRFSGLQFPNYSSELNVNALELDDSALYLCASSLAQGSSNDGYTFGSGTRLTVV.

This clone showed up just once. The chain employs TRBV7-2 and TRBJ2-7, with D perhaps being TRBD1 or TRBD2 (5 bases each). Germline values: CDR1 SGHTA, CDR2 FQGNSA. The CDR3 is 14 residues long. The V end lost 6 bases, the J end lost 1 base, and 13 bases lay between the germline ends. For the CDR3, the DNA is TGTGCCAGCAGAGTCCGTGAGGGGTCCTACGAGCAGTACTTC. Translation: CASRVREGSYEQYF.

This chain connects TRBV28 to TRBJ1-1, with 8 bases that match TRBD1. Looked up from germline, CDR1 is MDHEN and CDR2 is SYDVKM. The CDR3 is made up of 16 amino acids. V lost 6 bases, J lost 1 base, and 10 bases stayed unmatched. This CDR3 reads CASRGVTGAANTEAFF. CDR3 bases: TGTGCCAGCAGGGGGGTGACAGGGGCCGCGAACACTGAAGCTTTCTTT.

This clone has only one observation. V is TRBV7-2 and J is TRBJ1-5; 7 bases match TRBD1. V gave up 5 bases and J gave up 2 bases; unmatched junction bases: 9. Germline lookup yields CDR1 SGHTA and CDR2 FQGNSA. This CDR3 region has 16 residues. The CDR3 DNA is TGTGCCAGCAGCATTTCACAGGGGTCGGGCAATCAGCCCCAGCATTTT. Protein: CASSISQGSGNQPQHF.

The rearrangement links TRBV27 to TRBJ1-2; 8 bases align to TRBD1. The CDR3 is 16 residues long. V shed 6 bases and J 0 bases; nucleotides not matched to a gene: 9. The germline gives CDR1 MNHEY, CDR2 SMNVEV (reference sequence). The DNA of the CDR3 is TGTGCCAGCAGCCGGACAGGGACGAACTCTAACTATGGCTACACCTTC. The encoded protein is CASSRTGTNSNYGYTF.

The DNA for the CDR3 is TGTGCCAGCAGAGCCCCCGGACAGGGGAGGAACGAGCAGTACTTC. Its protein is CASRAPGQGRNEQYF. The J gene is TRBJ2-7, the V gene TRBV6-5, with 9 bases fitting TRBD1. Unmatched junction bases numbered 11, after V lost 6 bases and J lost 5 bases. CDR3 length equals 15 residues. CDR1 and CDR2 from the germline V gene are MNHEY and SVGAGI.

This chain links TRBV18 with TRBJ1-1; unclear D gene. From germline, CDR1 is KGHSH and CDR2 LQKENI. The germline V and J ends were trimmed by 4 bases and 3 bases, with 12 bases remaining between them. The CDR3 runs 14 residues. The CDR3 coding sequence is TGTGCCAGCTCACGAAGATCCGGGGACACTGAAGCTTTCTTT. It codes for CASSRRSGDTEAFF.

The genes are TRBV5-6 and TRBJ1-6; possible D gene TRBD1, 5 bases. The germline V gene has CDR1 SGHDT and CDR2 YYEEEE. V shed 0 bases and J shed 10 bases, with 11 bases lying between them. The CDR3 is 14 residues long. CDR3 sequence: CASSLAGGGSPLHF. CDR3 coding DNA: TGTGCCAGCAGCTTGGCGGGGGGTGGCTCACCCCTCCACTTT.

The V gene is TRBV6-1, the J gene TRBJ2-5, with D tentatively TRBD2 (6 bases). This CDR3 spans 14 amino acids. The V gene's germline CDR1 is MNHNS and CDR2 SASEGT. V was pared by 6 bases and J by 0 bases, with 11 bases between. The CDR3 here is CASRTGDYQETQYF. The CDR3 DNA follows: TGTGCCAGCAGAACGGGGGACTACCAAGAGACCCAGTACTTC.

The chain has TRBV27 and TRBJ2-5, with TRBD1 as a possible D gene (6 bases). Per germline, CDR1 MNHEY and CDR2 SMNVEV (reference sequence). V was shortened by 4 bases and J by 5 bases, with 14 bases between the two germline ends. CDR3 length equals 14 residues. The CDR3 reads CASSSGAFAETQYF. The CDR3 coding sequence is TGTGCCAGCAGTTCAGGGGCCTTTGCTGAGACCCAGTACTTC.

DNA of the CDR3: TGCGCCAGCAGCTTGGTACAGCACAATGAGCAGTTCTTC. Its protein is CASSLVQHNEQFF. The gene calls are TRBV5-1 and TRBJ2-1; D call uncertain. Looked up from germline, CDR1 is SGHRS and CDR2 is YFSETQ. The CDR3 loop spans 13 amino acids. V shed 0 bases and J shed 5 bases, with 6 bases lying between them.

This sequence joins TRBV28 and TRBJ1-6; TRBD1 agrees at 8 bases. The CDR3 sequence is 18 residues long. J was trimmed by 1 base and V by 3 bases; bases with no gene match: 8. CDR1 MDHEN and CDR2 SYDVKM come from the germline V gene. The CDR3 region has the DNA TGTGCCAGCAGTTTCAACCCTGGACAGGGTTCCTATAATTCACCCCTCCACTTT. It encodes CASSFNPGQGSYNSPLHF.

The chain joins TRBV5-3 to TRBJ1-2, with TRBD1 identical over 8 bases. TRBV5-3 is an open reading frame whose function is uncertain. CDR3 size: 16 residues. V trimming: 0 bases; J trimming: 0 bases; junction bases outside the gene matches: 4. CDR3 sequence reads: CARSLAKQGANYGYTF. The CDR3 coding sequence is TGTGCCAGAAGCTTGGCCAAACAGGGGGCTAACTATGGCTACACCTTC.

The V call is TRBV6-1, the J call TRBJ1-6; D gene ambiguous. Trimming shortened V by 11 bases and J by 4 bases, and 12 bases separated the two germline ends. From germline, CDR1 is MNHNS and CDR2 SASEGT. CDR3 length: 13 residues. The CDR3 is CAGQSEYNSPLHF. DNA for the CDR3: TGTGCCGGTCAATCGGAGTATAATTCACCCCTCCACTTT.

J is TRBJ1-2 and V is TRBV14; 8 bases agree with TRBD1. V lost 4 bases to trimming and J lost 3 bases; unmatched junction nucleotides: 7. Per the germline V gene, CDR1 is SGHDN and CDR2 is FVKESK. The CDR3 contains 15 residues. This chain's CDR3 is CASSRIQGADYGYTF. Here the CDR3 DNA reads TGTGCCAGCAGCCGGATCCAGGGGGCTGACTATGGCTACACCTTC.

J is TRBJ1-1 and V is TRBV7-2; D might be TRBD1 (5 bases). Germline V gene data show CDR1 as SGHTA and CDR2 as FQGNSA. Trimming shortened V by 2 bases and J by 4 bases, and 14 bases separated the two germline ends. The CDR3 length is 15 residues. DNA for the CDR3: TGTGCCAGCAGCTTAAATCCGGGGCTAAGCACTGAAGCTTTCTTT. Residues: CASSLNPGLSTEAFF.

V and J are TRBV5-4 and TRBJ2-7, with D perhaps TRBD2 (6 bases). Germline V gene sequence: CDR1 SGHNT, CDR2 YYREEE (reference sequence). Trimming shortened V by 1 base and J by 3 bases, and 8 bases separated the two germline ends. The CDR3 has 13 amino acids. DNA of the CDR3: TGTGCCAGCAGCTTGCAGGGAGGCTACGAGCAGTACTTC. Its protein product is CASSLQGGYEQYF.

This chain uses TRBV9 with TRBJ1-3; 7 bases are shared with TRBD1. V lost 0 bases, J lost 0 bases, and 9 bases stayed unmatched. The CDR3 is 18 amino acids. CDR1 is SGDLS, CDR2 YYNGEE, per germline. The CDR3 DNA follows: TGTGCCAGCAGCGTAGAGGGGGCGGTGGAGGACTCTGGAAACACCATATATTTT. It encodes CASSVEGAVEDSGNTIYF. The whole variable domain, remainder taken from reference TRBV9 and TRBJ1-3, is DSGVTQTPKHLITATGQRVTLRCSPRSGDLSVYWYQQSLDQGLQFLIQYYNGEERAKGNILERFSAQQFPDLHSELNLSSLELGDSALYFCASSVEGAVEDSGNTIYFGEGSWLTVV.

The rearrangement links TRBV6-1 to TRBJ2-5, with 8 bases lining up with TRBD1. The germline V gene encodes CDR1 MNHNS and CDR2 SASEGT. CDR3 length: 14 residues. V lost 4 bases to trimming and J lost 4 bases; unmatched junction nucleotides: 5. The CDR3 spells CASSVRGRGETQYF. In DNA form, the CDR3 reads TGTGCCAGCAGTGTCAGGGGGCGAGGAGAGACCCAGTACTTC.